This T cell receptor beta chain was sequenced in a study of OX40 agonist ivuxolimab in advanced cancers. Broader study findings: The CD4+ and CD8+ T cells in the blood had expanded clonally by week 6 at 0.1 to 3.0 mg/kg.

TCRdb keeps only in-frame clones here, not all; method: immunoSEQ multiplex PCR. The table has around 60,000 clones, about nine tenths seen once. Note on this clone: Its specificity is unknown.

In germline, CDR1 is MNHEY, CDR2 SVGAGI. The CDR3 runs 16 residues. Germline trimming cut 0 bases from V and 8 bases from J; bases unmatched to any gene: 8. The TCR was taken from an adult with an advanced solid tumor such as melanoma, head and neck, liver or kidney cancer. This specimen consisted of CD4+ or CD8+ T cells sorted from blood, obtained in a trial of the OX40 agonist ivuxolimab. This chain joins TRBV6-5 and TRBJ2-1, with 9 nucleotides matching TRBD2. The CDR3 DNA follows: TGTGCCAGCAGTTACTCGGTAGCGGGAGCGATGTATGAGCAGTTCTTC. This sequence encodes CASSYSVAGAMYEQFF.